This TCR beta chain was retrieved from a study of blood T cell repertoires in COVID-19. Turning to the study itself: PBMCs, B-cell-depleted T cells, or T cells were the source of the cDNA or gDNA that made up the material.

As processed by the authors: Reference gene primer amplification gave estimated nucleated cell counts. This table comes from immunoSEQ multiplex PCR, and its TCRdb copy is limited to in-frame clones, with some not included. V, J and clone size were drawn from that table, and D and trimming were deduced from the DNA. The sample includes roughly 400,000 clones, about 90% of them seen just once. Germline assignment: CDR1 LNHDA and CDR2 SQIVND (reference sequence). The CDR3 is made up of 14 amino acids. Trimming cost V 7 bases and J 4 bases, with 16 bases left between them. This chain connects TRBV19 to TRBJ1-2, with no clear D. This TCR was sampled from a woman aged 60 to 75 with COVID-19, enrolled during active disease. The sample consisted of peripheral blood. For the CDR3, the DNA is TGTGCCAGTAACACGAACAGCGGTGGCTATGGCTACACCTTC. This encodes CASNTNSGGYGYTF.